These 26 T cell receptor beta chains came from one sample sequenced in a study of blood T cells in healthy people across ages. Together with a sample-barcoded 5' primer, a J-beta primer mix was included in a second PCR lasting roughly 6 to 12 cycles. MiXCR was run by TCRdb on the 5' RACE reads, yielding one entry per CDR3 protein. The sample shows 850,000 to 1,000,000 distinct CDR3 sequences, roughly 48% of them seen only once. Sequenced input: blood. These receptors originate from a young man in good health.

The V call is TRBV9, the J call TRBJ2-5; a weak D match, TRBD2 (6 bases). Germline V gene data show CDR1 as SGDLS and CDR2 as YYNGEE. This CDR3 is built from 15 residues. V lost 4 bases, J lost 11 bases, and 24 bases lay in between. The CDR3 is CASSSRDSPYDEQYF. The CDR3 bases are TGTGCCAGCAGCTCCCGGGACTCTCCCTACGATGAGCAGTACTTC. The complete variable domain, with remaining parts taken from reference TRBV9 and TRBJ2-5, reads DSGVTQTPKHLITATGQRVTLRCSPRSGDLSVYWYQQSLDQGLQFLIQYYNGEERAKGNILERFSAQQFPDLHSELNLSSLELGDSALYFCASSSRDSPYDEQYFGPGTRLLVL.

Remarks on this clonotype: The junction departs from germline at one end; a sequencing error may be responsible. The chain joins TRBV29-1 to TRBJ1-5; TRBD1 aligns across 7 bases. CDR1 and CDR2 from the germline V gene are SQVTM and ANQGSEA. The CDR3 is made up of 14 amino acids. CDR3 coding DNA: TGCGGCGTTTCGGCCGACAGGGACATGCAGCCCCAGCATTTT. Its protein product is CGVSADRDMQPQHF.

This clonotype showed up just a few times. For the CDR3, the DNA is TGTGCCAGCAATAACGGAGTTAATTCACCCCTCCACTTT. Translating gives CASNNGVNSPLHF. The gene calls are TRBV2 and TRBJ1-6; no definite D call. The CDR3 is 13 amino acids. The germline V gene encodes CDR1 SNHLY and CDR2 FYNNEI. Trimming took off 7 bases at V and 6 bases at J, with 10 bases between the two ends.

This clonotype turned up a few times. V and J are TRBV7-2 and TRBJ1-6; 8 nucleotides align to TRBD1. CDR1 is SGHTA and CDR2 is FQGNSA in the germline V gene. J was trimmed by 6 bases and V by 5 bases; bases with no gene match: 6. This CDR3 is built from 15 residues. The CDR3 here is CASSPGGVGNSPLHF. CDR3 DNA: TGTGCCAGCAGCCCAGGGGGCGTTGGTAATTCACCCCTCCACTTT.

This clonotype has more than one count but fewer than ten. The rearrangement uses TRBV12-3 or TRBV12-4 and TRBJ2-3; 12 nucleotides line up with TRBD2. The CDR3 runs 18 residues. V dropped 2 bases and J dropped 0; count of bases not matched to a gene: 6. CDR3 sequence: CASSLFLAGGPSTDTQYF. CDR3 DNA sequence: TGTGCCAGCAGTTTATTCCTAGCGGGGGGGCCTAGCACAGATACGCAGTATTTT.

The chain carries TRBV14 and TRBJ2-1; 8 bases align to TRBD2. Germline V gives CDR1 SGHDN, CDR2 FVKESK. V shed 0 bases and J 10 bases; nucleotides not matched to a gene: 2. CDR3 length equals 13 residues. The CDR3 region is CASSQDLAGEQFF. CDR3 bases: TGTGCCAGCAGCCAAGACCTAGCGGGCGAGCAGTTCTTC.

This clonotype was seen more than once but under ten times. This CDR3 is CASSLAGVPSTQYF. CDR3 DNA: TGTGCCAGCAGTTTAGCGGGGGTCCCCTCGACGCAGTATTTT. This chain connects TRBV12-3 or TRBV12-4 to TRBJ2-3, with D perhaps assigned TRBD1 or TRBD2 (5 bases each). The V end lost 0 bases, the J end lost 9 bases, and 13 bases lay between the germline ends. The CDR3 is 14 amino acids.

This chain links TRBV9 with TRBJ2-7; possible D gene TRBD2, 6 bases. The V gene lost 4 bases and the J gene lost 0 bases, with 14 bases spanning the gap. This CDR3 has 15 residues. The germline V gene has CDR1 SGDLS and CDR2 YYNGEE. The DNA for the CDR3 is TGTGCCAGCAGCCTTCTTTGGGGGGACTCCTACGAGCAGTACTTC. Amino acid sequence: CASSLLWGDSYEQYF.

This rearrangement joins TRBV7-2 to TRBJ2-1, with a possible D match to TRBD2 (6 bases). This CDR3 has 15 residues. The germline V gene encodes CDR1 SGHTA and CDR2 FQGNSA. Trimming took 5 bases from V and 2 from J, leaving 13 bases between them. In DNA form, the CDR3 reads TGTGCCAGCAGCCGGAGGGGACTCGCCTACAATGAGCAGTTCTTC. Translated, it gives CASSRRGLAYNEQFF.

J is TRBJ1-4 and V is TRBV7-2; 9 bases align to TRBD1. The CDR3 is 18 amino acids. Germline V gene sequence: CDR1 SGHTA, CDR2 FQGNSA. V lost 1 base and J lost 7; bases outside the gene matches: 13. The CDR3 region is CASSLVGEGGQGTEKLFF. DNA for the CDR3: TGTGCCAGCAGCTTAGTGGGAGAGGGGGGACAGGGCACTGAAAAACTGTTTTTT. The variable domain in full, completed from reference TRBV7-2 and TRBJ1-4, reads GAGVSQSPSNKVTEKGKDVELRCDPISGHTALYWYRQSLGQGLEFLIYFQGNSAPDKSGLPSDRFSAERTGGSVSTLTIQRTQQEDSAVYLCASSLVGEGGQGTEKLFFGSGTQLSVL.

In DNA, the CDR3 is TGTGCCAGCAGCCTGAAGACAGGGTTGGGCTATGGCTACACCTTC. Translated, it gives CASSLKTGLGYGYTF. The chain uses TRBV13 and TRBJ1-2; 7 nucleotides agree with TRBD1. This CDR3 is 15 amino acids long. The junction had 10 bases not matched to a gene; V was cut back by 5 bases and J by 4 bases. Germline values: CDR1 PRHDT, CDR2 FYEKMQ (reference sequence).

This CDR3 is CATSEPGDEQYF. The CDR3 nucleotides are TGTGCCACCAGCGAGCCTGGGGATGAGCAGTACTTC. The chain has TRBV24-1 and TRBJ2-5; D unclear. V lost 7 bases and J lost 11, with 16 bases in between. The V gene's germline CDR1 is KGHDR and CDR2 SFDVKD. This CDR3 contains 12 residues.

The rearrangement joins TRBV28 to TRBJ2-5, with 10 bases identical to TRBD2. Judging by the DNA end, TRBJ2-7 fits better; the J call may be wrong. Germline CDR1 reads MDHEN; CDR2 reads SYDVKM. The CDR3 is made up of 14 amino acids. As DNA, the CDR3 is TGTGCCAGCCGAGCGGGGGGGACCACGTACGAGCAGTACTTC. Encoded protein: CASRAGGTTYEQYF.

This clonotype was seen a single time. This sequence joins TRBV28 and TRBJ1-2; TRBD1 might be the D (6 bases). The CDR3 has 13 residues. V dropped 10 bases and J dropped 7 bases, with 19 bases sitting between them. From germline, CDR1 is MDHEN and CDR2 SYDVKM. The CDR3 DNA sequence: TGTGCCACTGCACAGGGACCCCCCCGTGGCTACACCTTC. It codes for CATAQGPPRGYTF.

The V and J genes are TRBV7-2 and TRBJ2-4; TRBD2 matches 8 bases. Germline V gene sequence: CDR1 SGHTA, CDR2 FQGNSA. This CDR3 comprises 15 residues. The V segment lost 5 bases and the J segment 4 bases; nucleotides outside the gene matches: 7. DNA for the CDR3: TGTGCCAGCAGCACGGAGCGGGGGAGAAAAAACATTCAGTACTTC. Amino acid sequence: CASSTERGRKNIQYF.

The chain couples TRBV10-3 to TRBJ1-2; no clear D. CDR3 size: 12 residues. Looked up from germline, CDR1 is ENHRY and CDR2 is SYGVKD. V lost 4 bases, J lost 8 bases, and 11 bases lay in between. In nucleotides, the CDR3 is TGTGCCATCAGTGGGTCCACGTCCGGCTACACCTTC. Translation gives CAISGSTSGYTF.

The rearrangement joins TRBV4-1 to TRBJ1-5; TRBD1 is a possible D gene (5 bases). The CDR3 sequence is 15 residues long. Germline V gene sequence: CDR1 MGHRA, CDR2 YSYEKL. V lost 4 bases to trimming and J lost 7 bases, with 17 bases between them. The chain's CDR3 is CASSPRSGLIQPQHF. The CDR3, as DNA: TGCGCCAGCAGCCCTAGGTCAGGGTTAATCCAGCCCCAGCATTTT.

The gene calls are TRBV20-1 and TRBJ2-3; 11 bases align to TRBD2. J lost 3 bases, V lost 3 bases, and 5 bases had no gene match. CDR1 is DFQATT and CDR2 is SNEGSKA in the germline V gene (reference sequence). The CDR3 extends over 15 amino acids. CDR3 region: CSAREGTSGTDTQYF. In DNA form, the CDR3 reads TGCAGTGCTAGGGAAGGGACTAGCGGAACAGATACGCAGTATTTT.

This clonotype was seen a few times. The chain employs TRBV20-1 and TRBJ2-5; no clear D. The CDR3 spans 13 residues. The V gene lost 5 bases and the J gene lost 5 bases, with 15 bases spanning the gap. The V gene's germline CDR1 is DFQATT and CDR2 SNEGSKA (reference sequence). The CDR3 nucleotides are TGCAGTGCTGAGGTGAATCTCGATGAGACCCAGTACTTC. This sequence encodes CSAEVNLDETQYF.

This clonotype was seen a few times. This chain links TRBV27 with TRBJ1-6; TRBD1 aligns across 9 bases. V shed 5 bases, J shed 10 bases, and the junction held 6 bases outside the gene matches. The CDR3 totals 14 residues. CDR1 and CDR2 from the germline V gene are MNHEY and SMNVEV (reference sequence). The CDR3 sequence: CASSTGTGFSPLHF. The CDR3 DNA follows: TGTGCCAGCAGTACCGGGACAGGGTTCTCACCCCTCCACTTT.

Here the CDR3 DNA reads TGCAGTGTCTCCCGGGTACAAATCTCTAGCACAGATACGCAGTATTTT. Residues: CSVSRVQISSTDTQYF. V is TRBV20-1 and J is TRBJ2-3, with unresolved D. V lost 7 bases and J lost 0, with 20 bases in between. This CDR3 spans 16 amino acids. The germline V gene has CDR1 DFQATT and CDR2 SNEGSKA (reference sequence).

The V gene is TRBV7-9, the J gene TRBJ2-7; TRBD1 or TRBD2 may be the D gene (5 bases each). Trimming took 1 base from V and 3 from J, leaving 16 bases between them. CDR3 size: 16 residues. Germline V gene data show CDR1 as SEHNR and CDR2 as FQNEAQ (reference sequence). The CDR3 loop is CASSLDFLGPNYEQYF. The CDR3 region has the DNA TGTGCCAGCAGCTTAGACTTTTTGGGACCTAACTACGAGCAGTACTTC.

The chain joins TRBV7-9 to TRBJ2-7, with D tentatively TRBD1 (5 bases). The last part of the DNA fits TRBJ2-5 better; the J call may be wrong. Germline CDR1 SEHNR, CDR2 FQNEAQ (reference sequence). The CDR3 covers 19 residues. CDR3: CASSLGFRQGSPNQETQYF. CDR3 coding DNA: TGTGCCAGCAGCTTGGGGTTTCGTCAGGGTTCTCCGAACCAAGAGACCCAGTACTTC.

V is TRBV3-1 and J is TRBJ2-1; maybe TRBD2 (6 bases). The CDR3 has 20 amino acids. Trimming pared 0 bases from V and 0 bases from J, leaving 21 bases between. Per germline, CDR1 LGHDT and CDR2 YNNKEL (reference sequence). The CDR3 loop is CASSQDLAGTSLSSYNEQFF. In DNA, the CDR3 is TGTGCCAGCAGCCAAGATTTAGCTGGGACTTCTCTCAGCTCCTACAATGAGCAGTTCTTC.

The gene calls are TRBV6-5 and TRBJ1-1; D is undetermined. Trimming removed 2 bases from V and 0 bases from J, with 13 bases in between. The CDR3 runs to 16 residues. Germline CDR1 is MNHEY and CDR2 is SVGAGI. CDR3 residues: CASSYGRVFMNTEAFF. CDR3 bases: TGTGCCAGCAGTTACGGGAGAGTTTTCATGAACACTGAAGCTTTCTTT.

CDR3 nucleotides: TGTGCCAGCAGCCAAGATCCGGGGACAAATTATGGCTACACCTTC. This translates into CASSQDPGTNYGYTF. The V gene is TRBV4-2, the J gene TRBJ1-2; perhaps TRBD1 as D (6 bases). The CDR3 is made up of 15 amino acids. V was shortened by 0 bases and J by 5 bases, with 13 bases between the two germline ends. Germline V gives CDR1 LGHNA, CDR2 YNFKEQ.